This TCR beta chain was found in a study of graft-versus-host responses after intestinal transplantation. About the research overall: Anti-thymocyte globulin induction was given to all recipients, followed by tacrolimus and steroids for 3 to 4 years.

Generated by immunoSEQ multiplex PCR, the TCRdb table keeps only in-frame clones and is missing some. The profile shows 40,000 or so clones, roughly 93% of them singletons. Sequences were derived from PBMCs, sampled 734 days after intestinal transplantation. The sequence derives from a human patient who received an intestinal transplant, so some T cells may come from the graft donor.

The DNA of the CDR3 is TGCGCCAGCAGTGAGATCCAGAAGGACGAGCAGTACTTC. It is translated as CASSEIQKDEQYF. The chain is built from TRBV10-2 and TRBJ2-7; no reliable D call. The CDR3 runs to 13 residues. V was pared by 2 bases and J by 5 bases, with 10 bases between. Germline loops: CDR1 WSHSY, CDR2 SAAADI.